The rows below give T cell receptor beta chains drawn from one sample of a study of beta chain features in type 1 diabetes. Profiled with immunoSEQ multiplex PCR; TCRdb holds only in-frame clones, not every one. The sample holds about 230,000 clones; under 20% are singletons and the top ten take 0.08% to 0.095%. Sample: naive CD4+ T cells from blood. These receptors came from a man aged 25 to 45 with type 1 diabetes. Both conserved end residues are part of each CDR3. A D gene is named only where the DNA matches it firmly. A row's size may be missing; if present it is once, few, many or a size class.

V gene	clone size	J gene	D gene	CDR3 DNA	CDR3 protein
TRBV28	few	TRBJ2-5	NA	TGTGCCAGCAACCCGCCCACGGCCCAAGAGACCCAGTACTTC	CASNPPTAQETQYF
TRBV29-1	NA	TRBJ2-5	NA	TGCAGCGTTGGGAGGGGGACTCAAGAGACCCAGTACTTC	CSVGRGTQETQYF
TRBV10-3	NA	TRBJ2-6	NA	TGTGCCATCAGTGAGTCCACAGGGCACTCTGGGGCCAACGTCCTGACTTTC	CAISESTGHSGANVLTF
TRBV12-5	NA	TRBJ1-5	NA	TGTGCTAGTGGCCCTGGGGGTGGCAATCAGCCCCAGCATTTT	CASGPGGGNQPQHF
TRBV6-1	few	TRBJ2-5	NA	TGTGCCAGCAGTGAAGGAAGGGACCGAGAGACCCAGTACTTC	CASSEGRDRETQYF
TRBV7-2	NA	TRBJ1-1	NA	TGTGCCAGCAGCTTAGCGCCTGACCCCGGTCAGACGACTTTCTTT	CASSLAPDPGQTTFF
TRBV7-6	NA	TRBJ2-3	TRBD2	TGTGCCAGCTCCCCAGCGGGAGCCCTCACAGATACGCAGTATTTT	CASSPAGALTDTQYF
TRBV7-9	NA	TRBJ2-7	NA	TGTGCCAGCAGCCCCCAGGGCTCGCAGTACTTC	CASSPQGSQYF
TRBV27	NA	TRBJ2-3	NA	TGTGCCAGCAAAGGGATTGCGGCTCTAGGATCCGATACGCAGTATTTT	CASKGIAALGSDTQYF
TRBV9	few	TRBJ1-5	NA	TGTGCCAGCAGCGTAGGTGCGATCGGGAGCAATCAGCCCCAGCATTTT	CASSVGAIGSNQPQHF
TRBV4-1	few	TRBJ2-5	NA	TGCGCCAGCAGCCCCTTAGGGGTTCAAGAGACCCAGTACTTC	CASSPLGVQETQYF
TRBV4-3	few	TRBJ2-1	TRBD2	TGCGCCAGCAGCCAAGATACCGGGACTAGCGGGTACAATGAGCAGTTCTTC	CASSQDTGTSGYNEQFF
TRBV9	NA	TRBJ2-2	TRBD2	TGTGCCAGCAGACCACTAGCGGGAGGGTCCGGGGAGCTGTTTTTT	CASRPLAGGSGELFF
TRBV18	few	TRBJ2-2	TRBD1	TGTGCCAGCTCACTCGGACAGGCCACCGGGGAGCTGTTTTTT	CASSLGQATGELFF
TRBV19	NA	TRBJ1-2	NA	TGTGCCAGTATGACTAATAGTGATCTCTATGGCTACACCTTC	CASMTNSDLYGYTF
TRBV14	few	TRBJ2-7	NA	TGTGCCAGCAGGCCCGGGAACTCCTACGAGCAGTACTTC	CASRPGNSYEQYF
TRBV27	few	TRBJ2-6	NA	TGTGCCAGCAGTCGGGGACATCCTGGCTCTGGGGCCAACGTCCTGACTTTC	CASSRGHPGSGANVLTF
TRBV29-1	NA	TRBJ2-7	NA	TGCAGCGTCAGGACTGGCTACGAGCAGTACTTC	CSVRTGYEQYF
TRBV4-1	few	TRBJ2-3	NA	TGCGCCAGCAGCCCGGGCCGTGCAGGGGCGCGGGGCACAGATACGCAGTATTTT	CASSPGRAGARGTDTQYF
TRBV7-2	few	TRBJ1-1	TRBD1	TGTGCCAGCAGCCCTAAGACAGGGCGTCCCACTGAAGCTTTCTTT	CASSPKTGRPTEAFF
TRBV5-1	NA	TRBJ2-5	NA	TGCGCCAGCAGCTGGGTCGGCGCAGAGACCCAGTACTTC	CASSWVGAETQYF
TRBV4-1	few	TRBJ2-1	TRBD2	TGCGCCAGCAGCCATCTTACCCGACTAGCGGGAGAGGGTGAGCAGTTCTTC	CASSHLTRLAGEGEQFF
TRBV4-2	NA	TRBJ1-1	NA	TGTGCCAGCAGCCAAGATCGACAGAGGAACACTGAAGCTTTCTTT	CASSQDRQRNTEAFF
TRBV2	few	TRBJ2-4	NA	TGTGCCAGCAGTGGCCAGACAGGAGAAAACATTCAGTACTTC	CASSGQTGENIQYF
TRBV2	NA	TRBJ2-4	NA	TGTGCCAGCAGTGCCAGGGCTAGCACACCTTTAGCCAAAAACATTCAGTACTTC	CASSARASTPLAKNIQYF
TRBV11-2	NA	TRBJ2-1	NA	TGTGCCAGCAGCTTTCAAAGGACTGACAATGAGCAGTTCTTC	CASSFQRTDNEQFF